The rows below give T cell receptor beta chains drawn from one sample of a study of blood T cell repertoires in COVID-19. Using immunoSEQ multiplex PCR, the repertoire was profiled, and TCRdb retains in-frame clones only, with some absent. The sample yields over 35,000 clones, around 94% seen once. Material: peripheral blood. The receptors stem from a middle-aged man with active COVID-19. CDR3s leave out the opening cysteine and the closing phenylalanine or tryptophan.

SVGATNEKLF	TRBV29-1	TRBJ1-4
ASSPDAILAEAQDTQY	TRBV5-1	TRBJ2-3
ASSSGRRLAGGELF	TRBV7-2	TRBJ2-2
ASSSGLAGGPSREQY	TRBV19	TRBJ2-7
ACGPRGYGYT	TRBV30	TRBJ1-2
ASSSKSPGDEKLF	TRBV11-1	TRBJ1-4
ASSLGTYSNQPQH	TRBV5-5	TRBJ1-5
AGLLGGRGKDEQF	TRBV6-5	TRBJ2-1
ASSFPQGVRTEAF	TRBV28	TRBJ1-1
ASSIGTWGEAF	TRBV19	TRBJ1-1
ASSQERREQF	TRBV3-1/TRBV3-2	TRBJ2-1
ASSTLGGDRETQY	TRBV25-1	TRBJ2-5
ASSLTLGHTYGYT	TRBV27	TRBJ1-2
ASSRGGDDGEQY	TRBV3-1/TRBV3-2	TRBJ2-7
ASSFGAGGKGDEQF	TRBV5-1	TRBJ2-1
ASTRARGLNNEQF	TRBV7-9	TRBJ2-1
ASSQDRVGGEDGGELF	TRBV3-1/TRBV3-2	TRBJ2-2
ASSVVAGGPYNEQF	TRBV9	TRBJ2-1
ASSMGLGEFEQY	TRBV7-8	TRBJ2-7
ASRLNSGRIHEQY	TRBV5-1	TRBJ2-7
ASSHHSGRDNNEQF	TRBV4-1	TRBJ2-1
AIKTDSSYEQY	TRBV10-3	TRBJ2-7
ASSSGSYEQY	TRBV28	TRBJ2-7
ASSRLVNTEAF	TRBV19	TRBJ1-1
ASSPVGQGNYGYT	TRBV14	TRBJ1-2
ASSRQGDYNSPLH	TRBV19	TRBJ1-6
ASSITGVTAGELF	TRBV9	TRBJ2-2
AISPGLAGVGNEQF	TRBV10-3	TRBJ2-1
ASSQGGEGRREAF	TRBV4-1	TRBJ1-1
ASSQNREYPSYNEQF	TRBV23-1	TRBJ2-1
ASSLAGNTGANVLT	TRBV5-6	TRBJ2-6
AWSRGGMAF	TRBV30	TRBJ1-1
ASSLSSGNTIY	TRBV28	TRBJ1-3
ASRKGQGRNQPQH	TRBV28	TRBJ1-5
ASTLQSQGNQPQH	TRBV6-5	TRBJ1-5